These 4 T cell receptor beta chains share one sample of origin, sequenced in a study of blood T cell repertoires in COVID-19. Clones were sequenced by immunoSEQ multiplex PCR, and TCRdb holds only the in-frame ones, with some missing. There are 100,000 to 120,000 clones in the sample; around 90% occur only once, and over 4% lies in the top ten. The sequenced material came from peripheral blood. The receptors stem from a woman aged 45-65 years with acute or convalescent COVID-19.

V and J are TRBV6-2 or TRBV6-3 and TRBJ2-5; possible D gene TRBD2, 5 bases. The V end was cut by 5 bases, the J end by 7 bases, with 14 bases between. Germline CDR1 MNHEY, CDR2 SVGEGT. CDR3 length: 13 residues. The CDR3 loop is CASSPRAWGTQYF. The CDR3 DNA is TGTGCCAGCAGTCCGAGGGCCTGGGGGACCCAGTACTTC.

This clone was picked up one time. The chain has TRBV28 and TRBJ2-4; D is possibly TRBD1 (6 bases). This CDR3 has 16 residues. Per germline, CDR1 MDHEN and CDR2 SYDVKM. V lost 4 bases and J lost 5, with 18 bases in between. CDR3 nucleotide sequence: TGTGCCAGCAGTTGGGGGCGAGGGGCGTCCCAAAACATTCAGTACTTC. Amino acids: CASSWGRGASQNIQYF.

The chain recombines TRBV7-8 with TRBJ1-1; 8 nucleotides match TRBD1. Germline CDR1 is SGHVS and CDR2 is FQNEAQ. V trimming: 5 bases; J trimming: 4 bases; junction bases outside the gene matches: 6. This CDR3 spans 14 amino acids. In DNA form, the CDR3 reads TGTGCCAGCAGCCTGTGGGACAGGAGCACTGAAGCTTTCTTT. Its translation is CASSLWDRSTEAFF. The full variable domain, its missing parts supplied by reference TRBV7-8 and TRBJ1-1, is GAGVSQSPRYKVAKRGQDVALRCDPISGHVSLFWYQQALGQGPEFLTYFQNEAQLDKSGLPSDRFFAERPEGSVSTLKIQRTQQEDSAVYLCASSLWDRSTEAFFGQGTRLTVV.

This chain joins TRBV5-1 and TRBJ1-6; D ambiguous. The CDR3 runs 17 residues. Trimming left V 0 bases short and J 2 bases short, with 12 bases between. Germline lookup yields CDR1 SGHRS and CDR2 YFSETQ. CDR3 coding DNA: TGCGCCAGCAGCTTGGGGATGGTGGGCCCCTATAATTCACCCCTCCACTTT. Its translation is CASSLGMVGPYNSPLHF.